The next 27 T cell receptor beta chains were all read from a single sample in a study of T cell repertoires in cytomegalovirus infection. TCRdb called the reads again in MiXCR, with one record for every CDR3 protein. The sample has about 440,000 distinct CDR3 sequences, approximately 33% seen once. The sequencing input was PBMCs. The receptors shown here come from a human donor in good health (CMV status not recorded). Some clones in this sample may be carry-over from other donors' samples.

This clonotype has a handful of counts. This chain connects TRBV20-1 to TRBJ1-4; a weak D match, TRBD1 (6 bases). Trimming stripped 6 bases from V and 0 bases from J, with 26 bases between. The CDR3 has 19 residues. Per the germline V gene, CDR1 is DFQATT and CDR2 is SNEGSKA (reference sequence). The CDR3, as DNA: TGCAGTGCCCTGCCGACCCGGGACACCGCTCCTTCAACTAATGAAAAACTGTTTTTT. It specifies CSALPTRDTAPSTNEKLFF.

In its sample, this clonotype was seen a few times. The chain uses TRBV7-2 and TRBJ1-4; no clear D gene. The V end lost 3 bases, the J end lost 8 bases, and 16 bases lay between the germline ends. The CDR3 spans 15 residues. CDR1 SGHTA and CDR2 FQGNSA come from the germline V gene. CDR3 region: CASSLNRGGMEKLFF. The CDR3 nucleotides are TGTGCCAGCAGCTTGAACCGTGGAGGGATGGAAAAACTGTTTTTT.

This clonotype was counted many times. The rearrangement uses TRBV12-3 or TRBV12-4 and TRBJ2-4; 7 bases fit TRBD1. Unmatched junction bases numbered 8, after V lost 6 bases and J lost 3 bases. The CDR3 contains 15 residues. The CDR3: CASSSQGTVKNIQYF. CDR3 sequence (DNA): TGTGCCAGCAGCTCACAGGGGACAGTCAAAAACATTCAGTACTTC.

This clonotype has only a few counts. The chain links TRBV11-2 to TRBJ2-7; D may be TRBD2 (5 bases). The germline CDR1 and CDR2 sequences are SGHAT and FQNNGV. Trimming shortened V by 4 bases and J by 5 bases, and 18 bases separated the two germline ends. CDR3 size: 15 residues. The CDR3 protein is CASSSARGRIHEQYF. As DNA, the CDR3 is TGTGCCAGCAGCTCGGCCCGGGGTAGAATCCACGAGCAGTACTTC.

The chain is built from TRBV5-5 and TRBJ2-5; D uncertain. The CDR3 totals 15 residues. Germline V gives CDR1 SGHKS, CDR2 YYEKEE (reference sequence). The V and J ends lost 2 bases and 0 bases respectively, with 11 bases between them. CDR3 bases: TGTGCCAGCAGCTTAAATACAGCGTACCAAGAGACCCAGTACTTC. Its protein product is CASSLNTAYQETQYF.

This clonotype turned up a few times. The chain employs TRBV7-6 and TRBJ2-7; TRBD1 agrees at 9 bases. The CDR3 spans 14 residues. Unmatched junction bases numbered 6, after V lost 5 bases and J lost 4 bases. The V gene's germline CDR1 is SGHVS and CDR2 FNYEAQ. Here the CDR3 reads CASSPDRGVYEQYF. CDR3 DNA: TGTGCCAGCAGCCCGGACAGGGGAGTTTACGAGCAGTACTTC.

The CDR3 nucleotides read TGTGCCAGCAGCCGCAAGCTCCGGGGGGGGACAGCTACAACAGTAAACTATGGCTACACCTTC. This codes for CASSRKLRGGTATTVNYGYTF. The chain is built from TRBV6-6 and TRBJ1-2; 7 bases are a match to TRBD1. With 6 bases clipped from V and 2 bases from J, the junction kept 27 bases outside the gene matches. Germline assignment: CDR1 MNHNY and CDR2 SVGAGI (reference sequence). The CDR3 totals 21 residues.

Comments on this clonotype: A much larger clonotype is one base distant, so this may be a read error. The chain is built from TRBV6-1 and TRBJ1-5, with D unclear. Per germline, CDR1 MNHNS and CDR2 SASEGT. The CDR3 sequence is 14 residues long. The CDR3 protein is CASSEGLGKQPQHF. The CDR3 DNA sequence: TGTGCCAGCAGTGAGGGGTTAGGCAAGCAGCCCCAGCATTTT.

This clonotype was detected a few times. The genes are TRBV6-2 or TRBV6-3 and TRBJ2-5; 11 positions agree with TRBD2. CDR1 is MNHEY, CDR2 SVGEGT, per germline. The CDR3 covers 17 residues. The V segment lost 5 bases and the J segment 6 bases; nucleotides outside the gene matches: 14. The CDR3 loop is CASSDPPRGLAEQTQYF. CDR3 nucleotide sequence: TGTGCCAGCAGTGACCCACCCCGGGGACTAGCGGAGCAGACCCAGTACTTC.

The V gene is TRBV7-8, the J gene TRBJ2-1; D gene ambiguous. Germline V gene data show CDR1 as SGHVS and CDR2 as FQNEAQ. Between the trimmed V and J ends, which lost 0 bases and 9 bases, there was a span of 3 bases. The length of the CDR3 is 11 residues. The CDR3 loop reads CASSLATEQFF. DNA of the CDR3: TGTGCCAGCAGCTTAGCTACTGAGCAGTTCTTC.

This clonotype appeared a few times. The genes are TRBV20-1 and TRBJ2-7, with a possible D match to TRBD2 (6 bases). V was pared by 6 bases and J by 8 bases, with 23 bases between. This CDR3 spans 14 amino acids. CDR1 is DFQATT, CDR2 SNEGSKA, per germline (reference sequence). CDR3 nucleotide sequence: TGCAGTGCCCCTAGAGCGGACGGGGGTTCTCAGCAGTACTTC. Amino acids: CSAPRADGGSQQYF.

In the case of this clonotype: At one end the junction does not follow the germline gene, possibly because of a read error. This rearrangement joins TRBV7-2 to TRBJ2-1; D remains unclear. From germline, CDR1 is SGHTA and CDR2 FQGNSA. The CDR3 has 11 residues. CDR3 bases: TGTGACAGCAGCTTCCAGAATGAGCATTTCTTC. Protein: CDSSFQNEHFF. Based on the CDR3 plus reference TRBV7-2 and TRBJ2-1, the full variable domain is GAGVSQSPSNKVTEKGKDVELRCDPISGHTALYWYRQSLGQGLEFLIYFQGNSAPDKSGLPSDRFSAERTGGSVSTLTIQRTQQEDSAVYLCDSSFQNEHFFGPGTRLTVL.

The table lists this clonotype with a count of one. V is TRBV5-1 and J is TRBJ2-1; D might be TRBD2 (5 bases). The germline gives CDR1 SGHRS, CDR2 YFSETQ. This CDR3 comprises 12 residues. V lost 5 bases and J lost 10, with 13 bases in between. The CDR3 region is CASRGSGEEQFF. The CDR3 region has the DNA TGCGCCAGCAGGGGCAGCGGCGAGGAGCAGTTCTTC.

This clonotype appeared many times. V is TRBV11-2 and J is TRBJ2-1; D might be TRBD1 (6 bases). This CDR3 spans 15 amino acids. Germline V gene data show CDR1 as SGHAT and CDR2 as FQNNGV. Trimming shortened V by 7 bases and J by 7 bases, and 20 bases separated the two germline ends. CDR3: CASTRARGQKNEQFF. In DNA, the CDR3 is TGTGCCAGCACACGTGCCAGGGGCCAAAAGAATGAGCAGTTCTTC.

The gene calls are TRBV19 and TRBJ2-4; possible D gene TRBD2, 5 bases. The V gene lost 5 bases and the J gene lost 8 bases, with 19 bases spanning the gap. The CDR3 is 15 residues long. Germline V gene data show CDR1 as LNHDA and CDR2 as SQIVND (reference sequence). The CDR3: CASSPLFDSAYIQYF. As DNA, the CDR3 is TGTGCCAGTAGTCCCCTATTTGATAGCGCATACATTCAGTACTTC.

This chain connects TRBV6-1 to TRBJ2-1; 9 bases align to TRBD2. The V segment lost 5 bases and the J segment 0 bases; nucleotides outside the gene matches: 11. This CDR3 contains 18 residues. Germline V lookup: CDR1 MNHNS, CDR2 SASEGT. The DNA for the CDR3 is TGTGCCAGCAGTTACCTAGCGGGGTGGACGCCCTCCTACAATGAGCAGTTCTTC. It yields the protein CASSYLAGWTPSYNEQFF.

This clonotype was recorded only once. An end of the junction does not agree with germline; a read error may underlie this. This sequence joins TRBV6-5 and TRBJ1-1, with a weak D call TRBD1 (5 bases). This CDR3 region has 14 residues. Germline V lookup: CDR1 MNHEY, CDR2 SVGAGI. The CDR3 here is CSSSYGGTNTEAFF. Written as DNA, the CDR3 is TGTTCCAGCAGTTACGGGGGAACTAACACTGAAGCTTTCTTT.

This clonotype occurred many times. This chain joins TRBV7-2 and TRBJ2-3, with 8 bases matching TRBD2. The CDR3 sequence is 18 residues long. Germline trimming cut 2 bases from V and 2 bases from J; bases unmatched to any gene: 12. Germline V gene lookup returns CDR1 SGHTA and CDR2 FQGNSA. The DNA of the CDR3 is TGTGCCAGCAGCTTACGCCCGGGGCGGGGGGAACCCACAGATACGCAGTATTTT. Protein sequence: CASSLRPGRGEPTDTQYF.

This clonotype came up many times. The rearrangement joins TRBV28 to TRBJ1-5, with a possible D match to TRBD1 (5 bases). CDR1 and CDR2 (germline): MDHEN, SYDVKM. The V end lost 7 bases, the J end lost 4 bases, and 17 bases lay between the germline ends. The CDR3 is 15 residues long. The CDR3 spells CASIVRGGENQPQHF. In DNA, the CDR3 is TGTGCCAGCATCGTCCGCGGGGGGGAAAATCAGCCCCAGCATTTT.

This chain joins TRBV7-9 and TRBJ1-3, with D perhaps matching TRBD1 (5 bases). Germline V gene sequence: CDR1 SEHNR, CDR2 FQNEAQ (reference sequence). The CDR3 length is 16 residues. Trimming pared 1 base from V and 2 bases from J, leaving 12 bases between. The CDR3 is CASSLVGTEAGNTIYF. DNA of the CDR3: TGTGCCAGCAGCTTAGTAGGGACGGAGGCTGGAAACACCATATATTTT.

J is TRBJ2-6 and V is TRBV19, with 8 positions matching TRBD1. Germline CDR1 LNHDA, CDR2 SQIVND (reference sequence). The CDR3 covers 16 residues. V was pared by 4 bases and J by 3 bases, with 5 bases of the junction left unmatched. CDR3 DNA sequence: TGTGCCAGTAGTAGTAACAGGGGGGATGGGGCCAACGTCCTGACTTTC. This encodes CASSSNRGDGANVLTF.

CDR3 sequence (DNA): TGCGCCAGCAGTCTCAAGATTCTGGGGACTAAAGCTTTCTTT. It specifies CASSLKILGTKAFF. The V gene is TRBV4-1, the J gene TRBJ1-1; weak D call: TRBD1 (5 bases). This CDR3 comprises 14 residues. Trimming pared 6 bases from V and 9 bases from J, leaving 20 bases between. Per germline, CDR1 MGHRA and CDR2 YSYEKL.

This clonotype came up a few times. This chain uses TRBV5-1 with TRBJ2-5; D might be TRBD1 (6 bases). Germline-derived CDR1 and CDR2 are SGHRS and YFSETQ. Trimming stripped 1 base from V and 5 bases from J, with 12 bases between. The CDR3 runs 14 residues. As DNA, the CDR3 is TGCGCCAGCAGCTTGAGGGGCAGGGGTGAGACCCAGTACTTC. It yields the protein CASSLRGRGETQYF. Full variable domain (rest looked up from reference TRBV5-1 and TRBJ2-5): KAGVTQTPRYLIKTRGQQVTLSCSPISGHRSVSWYQQTPGQGLQFLFEYFSETQRNKGNFPGRFSGRQFSNSRSEMNVSTLELGDSALYLCASSLRGRGETQYFGPGTRLLVL.

The rearrangement links TRBV28 to TRBJ1-3; maybe TRBD1 (5 bases). Germline V gene data show CDR1 as MDHEN and CDR2 as SYDVKM. Trimming cost V 3 bases and J 2 bases, with 11 bases left between them. The CDR3 totals 15 residues. The CDR3 loop reads CASSFGAIPGNTIYF. The DNA of the CDR3 is TGTGCCAGCAGTTTCGGGGCAATACCTGGAAACACCATATATTTT.

This clonotype was recorded a few times. The rearrangement links TRBV4-2 to TRBJ1-1, with TRBD1 as a possible D gene (6 bases). The germline V gene encodes CDR1 LGHNA and CDR2 YNFKEQ. The CDR3 loop spans 19 amino acids. Trimming removed 1 base at V and 5 bases at J, with 26 bases between. CDR3 coding DNA: TGTGCCAGCAGCCAAGTCCCAATAATGAGACCGGGGGCCCCGACTGAAGCTTTCTTT. Its protein is CASSQVPIMRPGAPTEAFF.

This clonotype was counted only a few times. The chain joins TRBV7-2 to TRBJ2-2; D tentatively reads TRBD1 or TRBD2 (6 bases each). Germline V gene sequence: CDR1 SGHTA, CDR2 FQGNSA. V lost 2 bases and J lost 5, with 15 bases in between. The CDR3 runs to 16 residues. The CDR3 here is CASSLTSGASTGELFF. The CDR3 nucleotides are TGTGCCAGCAGCTTAACTTCGGGGGCATCGACCGGGGAGCTGTTTTTT.

The rearrangement links TRBV7-2 to TRBJ2-2; D gene uncertain. The V gene lost 7 bases and the J gene lost 7 bases, with 10 bases spanning the gap. Looked up from germline, CDR1 is SGHTA and CDR2 is FQGNSA. The CDR3 has 12 residues. The chain's CDR3 is CASNDLFGELFF. DNA for the CDR3: TGTGCCAGCAACGACTTATTCGGGGAGCTGTTTTTT.